This TCR beta chain was captured by sequencing in a study of Graves' ophthalmopathy and Graves' hyperthyroidism. RNA transcripts yielded amplified TCR beta CDR3 regions. The workflow started with a first-round RT-PCR run with HTBI primers and then moved on to a second-round multiplex PCR. One entry per CDR3 protein results from TCRdb running MiXCR on the multiplex PCR reads. The sample includes some 160,000 distinct CDR3 sequences, 35% to 50% of them seen just once. This clonotype was detected ten times or more. This sequence was found in a man aged 30 to 39 with Graves' ophthalmopathy. Sequenced input: peripheral blood.

Here the CDR3 DNA reads TGTGCCAGCACTATACAGGGAGCCGGAACTGAAGCTTTCTTT. This gives the protein CASTIQGAGTEAFF. The gene calls are TRBV6-5 and TRBJ1-1; D might be TRBD1 (6 bases). Germline V gene lookup returns CDR1 MNHEY and CDR2 SVGAGI. Trimming took off 7 bases at V and 5 bases at J, with 17 bases between the two ends. CDR3 size: 14 residues.